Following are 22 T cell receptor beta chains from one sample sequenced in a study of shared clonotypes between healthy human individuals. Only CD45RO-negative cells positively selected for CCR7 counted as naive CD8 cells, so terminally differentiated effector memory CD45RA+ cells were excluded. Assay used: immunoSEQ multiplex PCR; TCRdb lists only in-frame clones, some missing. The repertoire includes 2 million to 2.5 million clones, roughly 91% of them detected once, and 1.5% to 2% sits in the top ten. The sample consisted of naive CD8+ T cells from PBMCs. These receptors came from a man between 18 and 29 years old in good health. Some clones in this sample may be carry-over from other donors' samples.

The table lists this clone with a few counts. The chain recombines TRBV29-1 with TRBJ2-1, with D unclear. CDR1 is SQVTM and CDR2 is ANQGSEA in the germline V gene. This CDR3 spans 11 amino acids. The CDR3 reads CTVVLYNEQFF. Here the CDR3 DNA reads TGCACCGTAGTCCTCTACAATGAGCAGTTCTTC.

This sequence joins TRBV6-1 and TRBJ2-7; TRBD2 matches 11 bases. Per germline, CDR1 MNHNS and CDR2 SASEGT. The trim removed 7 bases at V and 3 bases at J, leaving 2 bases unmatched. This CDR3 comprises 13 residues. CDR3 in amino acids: CASMLAGGYEQYF. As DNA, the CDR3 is TGTGCCAGCATGCTAGCGGGGGGCTACGAGCAGTACTTC.

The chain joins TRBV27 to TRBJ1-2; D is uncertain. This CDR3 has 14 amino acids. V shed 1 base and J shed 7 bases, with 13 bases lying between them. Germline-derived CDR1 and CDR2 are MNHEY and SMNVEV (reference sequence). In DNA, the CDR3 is TGTGCCAGCAGTTTATATCCGGGCGGGCGTGGCTACACCTTC. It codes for CASSLYPGGRGYTF.

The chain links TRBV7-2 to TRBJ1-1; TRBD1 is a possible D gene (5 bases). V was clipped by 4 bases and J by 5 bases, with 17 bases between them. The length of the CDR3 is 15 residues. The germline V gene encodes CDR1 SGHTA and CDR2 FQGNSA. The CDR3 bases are TGTGCCAGCAGCTCCCGGGAATCACGGGGGACTGAAGCTTTCTTT. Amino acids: CASSSRESRGTEAFF.

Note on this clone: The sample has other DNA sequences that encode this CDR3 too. In DNA, the CDR3 is TGTGCCAGTAGTCCGGGGCGGGGTAGCTACGAGCAGTACTTC. Translation gives CASSPGRGSYEQYF. V is TRBV19 and J is TRBJ2-7; D perhaps matches TRBD2 (6 bases). Germline CDR1 reads LNHDA; CDR2 reads SQIVND (reference sequence). CDR3 length: 14 residues. The germline V and J ends were trimmed by 5 bases and 3 bases, with 14 bases remaining between them.

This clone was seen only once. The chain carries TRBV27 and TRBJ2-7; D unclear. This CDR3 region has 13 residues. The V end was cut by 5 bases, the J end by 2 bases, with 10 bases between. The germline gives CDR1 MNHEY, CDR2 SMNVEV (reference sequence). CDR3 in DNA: TGTGCCAGCAGTCCATCAATGGCCTACGAGCAGTACTTC. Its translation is CASSPSMAYEQYF.

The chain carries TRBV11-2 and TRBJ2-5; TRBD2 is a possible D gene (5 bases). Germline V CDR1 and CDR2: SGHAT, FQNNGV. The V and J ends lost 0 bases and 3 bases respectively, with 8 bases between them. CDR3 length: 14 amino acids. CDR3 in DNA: TGTGCCAGCAGCTTAGAATTGCGGGAAGAGACCCAGTACTTC. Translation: CASSLELREETQYF.

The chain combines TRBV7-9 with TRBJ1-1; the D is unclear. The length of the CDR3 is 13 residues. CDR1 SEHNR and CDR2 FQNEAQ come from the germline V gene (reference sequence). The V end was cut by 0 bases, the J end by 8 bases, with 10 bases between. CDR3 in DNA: TGTGCCAGCAGCTTAGCCTTACGGTCAGAAGCTTTCTTT. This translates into CASSLALRSEAFF.

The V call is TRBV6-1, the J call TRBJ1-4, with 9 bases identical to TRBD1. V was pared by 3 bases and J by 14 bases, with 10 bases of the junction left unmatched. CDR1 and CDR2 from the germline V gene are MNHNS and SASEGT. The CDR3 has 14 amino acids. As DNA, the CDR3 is TGTGCCAGCAGTGACATGGACAGGGGCCTCAACCTGTTTTTT. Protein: CASSDMDRGLNLFF.

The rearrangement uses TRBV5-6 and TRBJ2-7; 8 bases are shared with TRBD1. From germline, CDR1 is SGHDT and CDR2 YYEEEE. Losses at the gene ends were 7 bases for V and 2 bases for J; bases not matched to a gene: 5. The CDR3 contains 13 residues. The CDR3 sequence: CASHDRGPYEQYF. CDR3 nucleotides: TGTGCCAGCCACGACAGGGGTCCCTACGAGCAGTACTTC.

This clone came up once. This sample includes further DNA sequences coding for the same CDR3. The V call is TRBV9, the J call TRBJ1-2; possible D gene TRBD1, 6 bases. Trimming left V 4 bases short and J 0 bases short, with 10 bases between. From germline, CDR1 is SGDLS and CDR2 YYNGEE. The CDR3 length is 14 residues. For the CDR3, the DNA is TGTGCCAGCAGCCCAAGGACAGCTAACTATGGCTACACCTTC. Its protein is CASSPRTANYGYTF.

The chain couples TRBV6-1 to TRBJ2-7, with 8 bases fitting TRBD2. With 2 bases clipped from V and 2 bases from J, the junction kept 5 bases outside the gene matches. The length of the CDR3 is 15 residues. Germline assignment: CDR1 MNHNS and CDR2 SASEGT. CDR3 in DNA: TGTGCCAGCAGTGAACTCGGGGGACTAGCCTACGAGCAGTACTTC. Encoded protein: CASSELGGLAYEQYF.

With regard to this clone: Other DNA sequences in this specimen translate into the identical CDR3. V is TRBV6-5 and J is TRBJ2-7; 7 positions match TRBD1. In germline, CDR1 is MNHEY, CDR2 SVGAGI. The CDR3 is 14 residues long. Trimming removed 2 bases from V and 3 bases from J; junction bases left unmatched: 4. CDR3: CASSYRTGDYEQYF. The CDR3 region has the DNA TGTGCCAGCAGTTACCGTACAGGGGACTACGAGCAGTACTTC.

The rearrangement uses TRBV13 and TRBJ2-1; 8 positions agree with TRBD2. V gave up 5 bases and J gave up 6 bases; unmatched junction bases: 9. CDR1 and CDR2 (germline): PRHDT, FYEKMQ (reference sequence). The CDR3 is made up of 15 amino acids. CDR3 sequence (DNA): TGTGCCAGCAGCAACTTGGTAGCGGGGATCAATGAGCAGTTCTTC. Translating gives CASSNLVAGINEQFF.

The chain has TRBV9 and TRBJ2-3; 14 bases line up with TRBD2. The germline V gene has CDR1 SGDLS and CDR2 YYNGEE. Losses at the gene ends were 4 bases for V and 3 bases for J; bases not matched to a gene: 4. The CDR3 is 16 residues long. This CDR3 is CASSLGTSGSTDTQYF. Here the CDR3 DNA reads TGTGCCAGCAGCCTCGGGACTAGCGGGAGTACAGATACGCAGTATTTT.

The CDR3 bases are TGTGCCAGCAGTTTTTTCTCGGGTTCAGGGCCTGAAGCTTTCTTT. The encoded protein is CASSFFSGSGPEAFF. The chain links TRBV27 to TRBJ1-1, with D maybe TRBD1 (5 bases). This CDR3 contains 15 residues. Germline loops: CDR1 MNHEY, CDR2 SMNVEV (reference sequence). The V end was cut by 3 bases, the J end by 6 bases, with 17 bases between.

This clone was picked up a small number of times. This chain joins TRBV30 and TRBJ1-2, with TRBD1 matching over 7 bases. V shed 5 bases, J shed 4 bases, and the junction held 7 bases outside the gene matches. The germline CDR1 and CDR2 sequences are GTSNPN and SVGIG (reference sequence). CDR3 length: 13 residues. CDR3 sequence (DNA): TGTGCCTGGCAGCCTGGGACAGTCTATGGCTACACCTTC. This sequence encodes CAWQPGTVYGYTF.

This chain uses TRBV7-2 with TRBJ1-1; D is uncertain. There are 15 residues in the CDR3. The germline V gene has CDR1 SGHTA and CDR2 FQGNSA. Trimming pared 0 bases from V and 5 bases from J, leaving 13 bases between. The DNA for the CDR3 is TGTGCCAGCAGCTTAGCGACGGGGAGGATAACTGAAGCTTTCTTT. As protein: CASSLATGRITEAFF.

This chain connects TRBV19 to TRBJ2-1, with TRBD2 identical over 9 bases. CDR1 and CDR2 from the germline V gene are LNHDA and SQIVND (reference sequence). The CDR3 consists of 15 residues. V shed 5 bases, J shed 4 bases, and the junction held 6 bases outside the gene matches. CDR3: CASSPTTSGYNEQFF. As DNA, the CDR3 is TGTGCCAGTAGTCCCACGACTAGCGGTTACAATGAGCAGTTCTTC.

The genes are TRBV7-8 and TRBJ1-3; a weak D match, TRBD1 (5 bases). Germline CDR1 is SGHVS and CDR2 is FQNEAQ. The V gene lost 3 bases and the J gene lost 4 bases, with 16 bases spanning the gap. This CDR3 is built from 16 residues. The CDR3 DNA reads TGTGCCAGCAGCTTGGTTGAAGGGGTTGCGGGAAACACCATATATTTT. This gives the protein CASSLVEGVAGNTIYF. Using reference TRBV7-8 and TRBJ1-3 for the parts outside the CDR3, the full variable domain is GAGVSQSPRYKVAKRGQDVALRCDPISGHVSLFWYQQALGQGPEFLTYFQNEAQLDKSGLPSDRFFAERPEGSVSTLKIQRTQQEDSAVYLCASSLVEGVAGNTIYFGEGSWLTVV.

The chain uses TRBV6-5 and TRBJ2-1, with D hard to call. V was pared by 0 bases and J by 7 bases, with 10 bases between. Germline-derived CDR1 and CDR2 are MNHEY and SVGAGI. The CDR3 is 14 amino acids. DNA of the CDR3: TGTGCCAGCAGTTACTCCCGGGTGGGGAATGAGCAGTTCTTC. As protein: CASSYSRVGNEQFF.

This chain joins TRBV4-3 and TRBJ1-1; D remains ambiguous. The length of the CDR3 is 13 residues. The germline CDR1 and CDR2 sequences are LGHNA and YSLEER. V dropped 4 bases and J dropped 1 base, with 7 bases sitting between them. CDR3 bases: TGCGCCAGCAGCCCTACTACGAACACTGAAGCTTTCTTT. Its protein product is CASSPTTNTEAFF.